The clone carrying this T cell receptor beta chain showed up many times. What it binds is not known. Amplification targeted TCR beta CDR3 regions from RNA transcripts. RT-PCR in the first round (using the HTBI primer set) targeted the TCR CDR3. In TCRdb, the multiplex PCR reads were re-called with MiXCR into one record per CDR3 protein. Counted here are more than 350,000 distinct CDR3 sequences, roughly 15% occurring once; the ten biggest clones make up approximately 20%. The sample is drawn from a study of T cells in Graves' hyperthyroidism and ophthalmopathy. Disease duration was under 3 months in the ophthalmopathy patients, who also had a Clinical Activity Score of at least 3 and a NOSPECS grade of at least 4. General observations from the study: Most thyroid-expanded clonotypes above 0.001 were also found in blood. The model identified upcoming ophthalmopathy a median about 6.5 months ahead of onset.

This sequence was found in a woman aged 55-69 years with Graves' ophthalmopathy. Sequenced material: blood.

CDR3 in amino acids: CASSPGDRVEEQYF. CDR3 bases: TGCGCCAGCAGCCCCGGGGACAGGGTCGAGGAGCAGTACTTC. The rearrangement links TRBV5-1 to TRBJ2-7, with 9 bases matching TRBD1. V shed 4 bases, J shed 7 bases, and the junction held 9 bases outside the gene matches. CDR1 is SGHRS, CDR2 YFSETQ, per germline. The CDR3 consists of 14 residues.